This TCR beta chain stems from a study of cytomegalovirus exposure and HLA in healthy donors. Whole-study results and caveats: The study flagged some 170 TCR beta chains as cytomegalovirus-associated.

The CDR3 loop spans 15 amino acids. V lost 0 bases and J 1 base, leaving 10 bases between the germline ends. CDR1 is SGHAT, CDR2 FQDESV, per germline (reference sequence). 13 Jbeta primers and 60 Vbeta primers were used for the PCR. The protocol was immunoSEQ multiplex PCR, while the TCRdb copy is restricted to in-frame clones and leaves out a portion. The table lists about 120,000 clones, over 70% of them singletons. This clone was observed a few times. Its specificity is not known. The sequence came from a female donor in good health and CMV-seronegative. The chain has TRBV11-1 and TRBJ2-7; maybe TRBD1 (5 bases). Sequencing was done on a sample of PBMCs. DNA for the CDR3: TGTGCCAGCAGCTTAGCTTCCTCAGGGTCCTACGAGCAGTACTTC. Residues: CASSLASSGSYEQYF.